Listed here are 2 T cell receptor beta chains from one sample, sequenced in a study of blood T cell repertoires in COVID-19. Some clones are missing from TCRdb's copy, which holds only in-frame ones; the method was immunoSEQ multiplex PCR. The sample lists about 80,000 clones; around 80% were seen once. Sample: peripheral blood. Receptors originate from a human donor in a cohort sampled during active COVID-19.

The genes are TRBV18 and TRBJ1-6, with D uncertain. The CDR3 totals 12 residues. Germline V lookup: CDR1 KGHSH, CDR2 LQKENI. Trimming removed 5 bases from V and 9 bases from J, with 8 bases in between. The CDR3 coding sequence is TGTGCCAGCTCAGCGGTAGGTTCACCCCTCCACTTT. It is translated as CASSAVGSPLHF.

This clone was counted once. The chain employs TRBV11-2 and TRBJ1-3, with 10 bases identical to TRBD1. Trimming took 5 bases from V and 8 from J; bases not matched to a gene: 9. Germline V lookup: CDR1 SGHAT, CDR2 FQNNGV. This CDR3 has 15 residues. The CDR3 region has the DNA TGTGCCAGCAGCACCGGGGACAGGGGTGGGGACACCATATATTTT. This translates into CASSTGDRGGDTIYF.